This TCR beta chain appears in the sequencing data of a study of shared clonotypes between healthy human individuals. Study details: Per donor, CD8 memory used one plate, CD8 naive used two, CD4 memory used three and CD4 naive used three.

Genomic DNA of each subset was evenly split across several immunoSEQ plates. Original analysis: ImmunoSEQ junction-only sequences lacked quality scores, so their filtering differed. Clones were read by immunoSEQ multiplex PCR, and TCRdb kept only the in-frame ones, dropping some. The DNA was the basis for D and trimming; V, J and clone size are from that table. This table has over a million clones, 70% to 80% appearing once. The CDR3 covers 13 residues. From germline, CDR1 is SGHNT and CDR2 YYREEE (reference sequence). Trimming took 0 bases from V and 5 from J, leaving 8 bases between them. The chain joins TRBV5-4 to TRBJ1-2, with D unclear. Material: memory CD4+ T cells from PBMCs. As for subset: CD45RA-negative fraction. The receptor comes from a young man in good health. Some clones in this sample may be carry-over from other donors' samples. CDR3 nucleotide sequence: TGTGCCAGCAGCTTGGACAGTATATATGGCTACACCTTC. Protein product: CASSLDSIYGYTF.